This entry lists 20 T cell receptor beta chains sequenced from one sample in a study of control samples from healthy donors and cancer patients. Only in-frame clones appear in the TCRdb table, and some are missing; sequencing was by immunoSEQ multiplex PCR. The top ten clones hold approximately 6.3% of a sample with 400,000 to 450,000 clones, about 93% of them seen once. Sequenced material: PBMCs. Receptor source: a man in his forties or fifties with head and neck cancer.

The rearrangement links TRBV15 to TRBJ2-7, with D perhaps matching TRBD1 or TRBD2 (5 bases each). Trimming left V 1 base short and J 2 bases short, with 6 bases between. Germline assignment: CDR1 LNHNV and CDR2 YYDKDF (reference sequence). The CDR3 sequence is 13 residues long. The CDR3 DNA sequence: TGTGCCACCAGCAGAGGGGGGACCTACGAGCAGTACTTC. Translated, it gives CATSRGGTYEQYF.

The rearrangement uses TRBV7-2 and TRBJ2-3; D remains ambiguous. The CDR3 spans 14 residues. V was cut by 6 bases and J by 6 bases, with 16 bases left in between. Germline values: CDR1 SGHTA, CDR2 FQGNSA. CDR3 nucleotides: TGTGCCAGCAGGATAACCGCACCGTCGGATACGCAGTATTTT. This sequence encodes CASRITAPSDTQYF.

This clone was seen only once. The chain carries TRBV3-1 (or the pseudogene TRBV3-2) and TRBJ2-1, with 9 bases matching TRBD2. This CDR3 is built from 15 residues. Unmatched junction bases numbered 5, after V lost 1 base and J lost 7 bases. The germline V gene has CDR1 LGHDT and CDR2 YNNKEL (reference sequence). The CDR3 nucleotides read TGTGCCAGCAGCCAAGGACTAGCGGAGGGGAATGAGCAGTTCTTC. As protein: CASSQGLAEGNEQFF.

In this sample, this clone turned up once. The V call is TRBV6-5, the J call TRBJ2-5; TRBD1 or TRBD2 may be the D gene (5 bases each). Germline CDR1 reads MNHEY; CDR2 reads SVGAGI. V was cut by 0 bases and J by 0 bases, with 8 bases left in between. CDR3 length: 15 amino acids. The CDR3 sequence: CASSYSWGNQETQYF. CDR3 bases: TGTGCCAGCAGTTACTCATGGGGGAACCAAGAGACCCAGTACTTC.

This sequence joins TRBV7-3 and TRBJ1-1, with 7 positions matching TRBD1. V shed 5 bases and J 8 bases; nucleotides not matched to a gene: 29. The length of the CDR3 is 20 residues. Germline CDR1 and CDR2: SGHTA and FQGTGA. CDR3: CASSQQGRANTPKLKAEAFF. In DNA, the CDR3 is TGTGCCAGCAGCCAACAGGGGCGGGCGAACACACCGAAGCTCAAAGCCGAAGCTTTCTTT.

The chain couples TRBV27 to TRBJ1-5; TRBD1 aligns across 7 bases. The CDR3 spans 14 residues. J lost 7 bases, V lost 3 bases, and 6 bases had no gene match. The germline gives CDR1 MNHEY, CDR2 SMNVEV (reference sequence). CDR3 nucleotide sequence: TGTGCCAGCAGTTTGGGACAGAGTATCCAGCCCCAGCATTTT. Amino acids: CASSLGQSIQPQHF.

Written as DNA, the CDR3 is TGCAGCGTTGAGGGTCAGGGAGGGACTGAAGCTTTCTTT. It specifies CSVEGQGGTEAFF. This rearrangement joins TRBV29-1 to TRBJ1-1, with TRBD1 as a possible D gene (5 bases). The CDR3 totals 13 residues. Looked up from germline, CDR1 is SQVTM and CDR2 is ANQGSEA. The V end lost 3 bases, the J end lost 5 bases, and 13 bases lay between the germline ends.

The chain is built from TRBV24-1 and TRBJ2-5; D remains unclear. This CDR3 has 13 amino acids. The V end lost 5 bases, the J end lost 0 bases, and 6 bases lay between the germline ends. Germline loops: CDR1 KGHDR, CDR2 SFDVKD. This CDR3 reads CATSGIDQETQYF. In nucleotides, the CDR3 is TGTGCCACCAGTGGGATTGACCAAGAGACCCAGTACTTC.

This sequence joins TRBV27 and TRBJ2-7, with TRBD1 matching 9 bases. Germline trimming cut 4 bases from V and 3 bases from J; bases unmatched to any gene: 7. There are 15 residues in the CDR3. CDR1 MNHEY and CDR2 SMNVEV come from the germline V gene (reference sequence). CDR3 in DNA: TGTGCCAGCAGTTCATCCGGGACAGGGATCTACGAGCAGTACTTC. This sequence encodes CASSSSGTGIYEQYF.

CDR3 sequence (DNA): TGTGCCAGCAGCGATGTGAGGGTGAGCAATGAGCAGTTCTTC. Translating it yields CASSDVRVSNEQFF. J is TRBJ2-1 and V is TRBV7-6, with D tentatively TRBD2 (5 bases). The CDR3 is 14 residues long. The ends were cut back, 5 bases at V and 6 bases at J, with 14 bases in the middle. Germline assignment: CDR1 SGHVS and CDR2 FNYEAQ.

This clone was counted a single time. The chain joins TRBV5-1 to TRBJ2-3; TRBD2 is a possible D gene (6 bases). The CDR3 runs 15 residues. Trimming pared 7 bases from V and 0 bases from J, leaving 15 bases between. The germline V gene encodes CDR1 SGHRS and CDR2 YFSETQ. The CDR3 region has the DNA TGCGCCAGCCGCTACGGGACTCCTAGCACAGATACGCAGTATTTT. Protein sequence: CASRYGTPSTDTQYF.

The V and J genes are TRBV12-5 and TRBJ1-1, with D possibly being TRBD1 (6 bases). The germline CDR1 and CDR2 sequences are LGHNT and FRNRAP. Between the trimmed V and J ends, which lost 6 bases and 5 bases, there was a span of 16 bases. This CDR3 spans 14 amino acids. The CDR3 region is CASGRGGAGTEAFF. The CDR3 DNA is TGTGCTAGTGGCCGGGGGGGGGCTGGAACTGAAGCTTTCTTT.

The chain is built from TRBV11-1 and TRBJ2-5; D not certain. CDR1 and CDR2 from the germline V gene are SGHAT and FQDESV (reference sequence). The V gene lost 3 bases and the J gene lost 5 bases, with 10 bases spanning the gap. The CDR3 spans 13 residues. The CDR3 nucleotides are TGTGCCAGCAGCTTCTCTCCCCCGGAGACCCAGTACTTC. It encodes CASSFSPPETQYF.

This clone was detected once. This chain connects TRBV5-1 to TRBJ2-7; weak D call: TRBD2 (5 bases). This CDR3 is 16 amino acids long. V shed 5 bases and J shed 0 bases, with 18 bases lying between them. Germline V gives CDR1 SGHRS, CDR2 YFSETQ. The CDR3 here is CASRFLSSGSSYEQYF. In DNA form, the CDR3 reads TGCGCCAGCAGGTTCTTAAGCAGCGGTAGCTCCTACGAGCAGTACTTC.

CDR3 sequence reads: CASSRTGHETQYF. DNA of the CDR3: TGCGCCAGCAGCCGGACAGGGCACGAGACCCAGTACTTC. This sequence joins TRBV5-1 and TRBJ2-5; 8 nucleotides match TRBD1. The CDR3 totals 13 residues. The trim removed 4 bases at V and 5 bases at J, leaving 4 bases unmatched. Germline values: CDR1 SGHRS, CDR2 YFSETQ. Supplemented by reference TRBV5-1 and TRBJ2-5, the full variable domain reads KAGVTQTPRYLIKTRGQQVTLSCSPISGHRSVSWYQQTPGQGLQFLFEYFSETQRNKGNFPGRFSGRQFSNSRSEMNVSTLELGDSALYLCASSRTGHETQYFGPGTRLLVL.

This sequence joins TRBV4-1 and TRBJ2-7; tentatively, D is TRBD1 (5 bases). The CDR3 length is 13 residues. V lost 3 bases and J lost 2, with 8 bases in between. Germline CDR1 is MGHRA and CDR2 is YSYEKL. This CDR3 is CASSHDSTYEQYF. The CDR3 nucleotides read TGCGCCAGCAGCCACGACAGCACCTACGAGCAGTACTTC.

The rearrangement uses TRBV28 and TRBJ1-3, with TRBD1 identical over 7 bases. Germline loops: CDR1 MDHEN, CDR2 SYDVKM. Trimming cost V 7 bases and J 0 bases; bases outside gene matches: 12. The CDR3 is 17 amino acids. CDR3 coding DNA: TGTGCCAGCAACCGTGAGGGACAGATACTCTCTGGAAACACCATATATTTT. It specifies CASNREGQILSGNTIYF.

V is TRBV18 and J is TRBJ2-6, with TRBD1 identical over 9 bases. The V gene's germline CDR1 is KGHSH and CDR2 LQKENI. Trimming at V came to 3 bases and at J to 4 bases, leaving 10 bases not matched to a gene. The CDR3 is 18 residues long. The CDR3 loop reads CASSPEDRGAAGANVLTF. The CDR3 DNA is TGTGCCAGCTCACCGGAGGACAGGGGAGCTGCCGGGGCCAACGTCCTGACTTTC.

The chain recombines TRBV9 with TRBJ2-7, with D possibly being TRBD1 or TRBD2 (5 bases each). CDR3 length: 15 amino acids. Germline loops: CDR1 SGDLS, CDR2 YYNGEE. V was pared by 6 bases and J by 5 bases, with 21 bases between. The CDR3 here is CASNLEGQPYHEQYF. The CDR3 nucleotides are TGTGCCAGCAACCTAGAGGGGCAGCCCTACCACGAGCAGTACTTC.

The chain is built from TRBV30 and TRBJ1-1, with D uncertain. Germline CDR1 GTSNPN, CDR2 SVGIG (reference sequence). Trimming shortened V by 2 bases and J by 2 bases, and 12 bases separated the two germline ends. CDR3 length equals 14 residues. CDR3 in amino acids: CAWSPGESNTEAFF. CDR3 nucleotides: TGTGCCTGGAGTCCCGGGGAAAGTAACACTGAAGCTTTCTTT.